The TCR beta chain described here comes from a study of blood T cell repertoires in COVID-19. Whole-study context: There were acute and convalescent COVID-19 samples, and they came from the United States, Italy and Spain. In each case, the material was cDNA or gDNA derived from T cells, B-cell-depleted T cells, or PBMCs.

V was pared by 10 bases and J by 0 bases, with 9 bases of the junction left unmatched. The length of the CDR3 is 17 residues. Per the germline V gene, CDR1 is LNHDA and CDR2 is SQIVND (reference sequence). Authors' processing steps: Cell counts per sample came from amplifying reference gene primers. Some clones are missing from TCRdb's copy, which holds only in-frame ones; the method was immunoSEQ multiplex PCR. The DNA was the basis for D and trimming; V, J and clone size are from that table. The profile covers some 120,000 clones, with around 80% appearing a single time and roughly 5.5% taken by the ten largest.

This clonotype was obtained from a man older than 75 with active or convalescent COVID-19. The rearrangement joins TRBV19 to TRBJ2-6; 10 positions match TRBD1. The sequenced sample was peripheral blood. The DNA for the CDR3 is TGTGCCACAGGGGACAGGGGTATAAACTCTGGGGCCAACGTCCTGACTTTC. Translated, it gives CATGDRGINSGANVLTF.